This T cell receptor (beta chain) is from a study of response to subunit inactivated influenza vaccine. The CDR3 is 17 amino acids. Germline-derived CDR1 and CDR2 are MDHEN and SYDVKM. From the RT-PCR reads, TCRdb called clonotypes with MiXCR, one entry per CDR3 protein. The sample has some 180,000 distinct CDR3 sequences, about a tenth seen once. As for this clonotype: This may arise from a read error, as a much more abundant clone is one base away.

This material consisted of non-naive T cells sorted from PBMCs, taken on the day of vaccination. This receptor was taken from a man aged 50 to 59 who received an inactivated influenza vaccine. The chain couples TRBV28 to TRBJ1-5; D remains ambiguous. In nucleotides, the CDR3 is TGTGCCAGCAGCCCCATAAAGTGGGCTCCTAGCAATCATCCCCAGCATTTT. Protein product: CASSPIKWAPSNHPQHF.